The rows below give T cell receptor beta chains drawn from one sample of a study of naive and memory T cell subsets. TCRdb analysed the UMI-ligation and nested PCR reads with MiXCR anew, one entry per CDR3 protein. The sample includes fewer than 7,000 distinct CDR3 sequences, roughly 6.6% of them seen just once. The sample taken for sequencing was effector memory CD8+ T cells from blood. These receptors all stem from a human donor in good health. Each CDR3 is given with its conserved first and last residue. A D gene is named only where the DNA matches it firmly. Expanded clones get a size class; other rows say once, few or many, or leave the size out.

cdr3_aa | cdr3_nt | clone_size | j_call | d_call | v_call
CASSNDYEQYF | TGTGCCAGCAGCAACGACTACGAGCAGTACTTC | hyperexpanded | TRBJ2-7 | . | TRBV7-6
CASSAPSGSSSGANVLTF | TGCGCCAGCAGCGCACCTAGCGGGTCCAGCTCTGGGGCCAACGTCCTGACTTTC | medium-sized | TRBJ2-6 | TRBD2 | TRBV4-3
CASSYVAGGTDTQYF | TGTGCCAGCAGTTACGTAGCGGGAGGGACAGATACGCAGTATTTT | many | TRBJ2-3 | TRBD2 | TRBV6-2/TRBV6-3
CSAKGVHDTGELFF | TGCAGTGCCAAGGGGGTTCACGACACCGGGGAGCTGTTTTTT | many | TRBJ2-2 | . | TRBV20-1
CASSLATSGAGDTQYF | TGTGCCAGCAGTTTAGCAACTTCGGGGGCTGGAGATACGCAGTATTTT | many | TRBJ2-3 | . | TRBV28
CASSTLRGSDTQYF | TGTGCCAGCAGTACCCTCCGGGGATCAGATACGCAGTATTTT | many | TRBJ2-3 | . | TRBV6-2/TRBV6-3
CASSQDVSSGRYNEQFF | TGCGCCAGCAGCCAAGACGTATCTAGCGGGAGGTACAATGAGCAGTTCTTC | . | TRBJ2-1 | TRBD2 | TRBV4-1
CATGGNTDTQYF | TGTGCCACGGGGGGGAACACAGATACGCAGTATTTT | . | TRBJ2-3 | TRBD2 | TRBV25-1
CATSSGQGENTEAFF | TGTGCCACCAGTTCCGGTCAGGGAGAGAACACTGAAGCTTTCTTT | many | TRBJ1-1 | . | TRBV15
CAWSGRGDTDTQYF | TGTGCCTGGTCGGGGAGAGGAGACACAGATACGCAGTATTTT | many | TRBJ2-3 | . | TRBV30
CSARDQDGNQPQHF | TGCAGTGCTAGAGATCAGGATGGCAATCAGCCCCAGCATTTT | many | TRBJ1-5 | . | TRBV20-1
CSARDRAAQETQYF | TGCAGTGCTAGAGACAGAGCGGCACAAGAGACCCAGTACTTC | large | TRBJ2-5 | . | TRBV20-1
CATSRGRDRYEQYF | TGTGCCACCAGCAGAGGCAGGGATCGGTACGAGCAGTACTTC | . | TRBJ2-7 | . | TRBV15
CASSPGLAYNEQFF | TGTGCCAGCAGCCCGGGACTGGCCTACAATGAGCAGTTCTTC | . | TRBJ2-1 | . | TRBV6-5
CSVIREGVTYEQYF | TGCAGCGTTATACGAGAGGGAGTCACCTACGAGCAGTACTTC | many | TRBJ2-7 | . | TRBV29-1
CATSAQIIAGGASYEQYF | TGTGCCACCAGCGCACAAATCATAGCGGGAGGCGCTTCCTACGAGCAGTACTTC | many | TRBJ2-7 | TRBD2 | TRBV15